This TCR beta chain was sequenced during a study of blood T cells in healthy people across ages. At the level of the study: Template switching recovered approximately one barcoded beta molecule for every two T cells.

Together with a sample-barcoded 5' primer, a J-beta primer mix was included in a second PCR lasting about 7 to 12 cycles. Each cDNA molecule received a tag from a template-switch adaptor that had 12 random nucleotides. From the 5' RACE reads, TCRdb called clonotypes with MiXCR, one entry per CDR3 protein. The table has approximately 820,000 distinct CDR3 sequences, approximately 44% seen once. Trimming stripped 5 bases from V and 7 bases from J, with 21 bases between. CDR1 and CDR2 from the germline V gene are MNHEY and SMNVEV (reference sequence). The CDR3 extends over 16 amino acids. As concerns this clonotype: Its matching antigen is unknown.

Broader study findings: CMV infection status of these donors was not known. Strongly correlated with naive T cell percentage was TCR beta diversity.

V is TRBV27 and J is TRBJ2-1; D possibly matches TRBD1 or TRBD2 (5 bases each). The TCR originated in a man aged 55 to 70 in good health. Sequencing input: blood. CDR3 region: CASSINWRWGRNEQFF. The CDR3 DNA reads TGTGCCAGCAGTATAAACTGGCGGTGGGGACGTAATGAGCAGTTCTTC.